This T cell receptor beta chain was recovered during a study of cytomegalovirus exposure and HLA in healthy donors. It was with 60 Vbeta and 13 Jbeta primers that the PCR ran. Measured with immunoSEQ multiplex PCR; TCRdb has only the in-frame clones, and not every one. The table has roughly 98,000 clones, about 81% seen once; the top ten hold roughly 1.4%. Unrecorded immune exposures were likely, despite nominal health at sampling. Source material: PBMCs. The TCR originated in a middle-aged man in good health and CMV-seronegative.

The CDR3 DNA reads as TGTGCCAGTAACCCCGGGACAGGCTTTTACTCCTTTGGAAACACCATATATTTT. Protein product: CASNPGTGFYSFGNTIYF. The chain couples TRBV19 to TRBJ1-3, with TRBD1 matching 8 bases. J gave up 3 bases and V 7 bases, and 17 bases lay outside the gene matches. This CDR3 is built from 18 residues. Germline assignment: CDR1 LNHDA and CDR2 SQIVND (reference sequence).